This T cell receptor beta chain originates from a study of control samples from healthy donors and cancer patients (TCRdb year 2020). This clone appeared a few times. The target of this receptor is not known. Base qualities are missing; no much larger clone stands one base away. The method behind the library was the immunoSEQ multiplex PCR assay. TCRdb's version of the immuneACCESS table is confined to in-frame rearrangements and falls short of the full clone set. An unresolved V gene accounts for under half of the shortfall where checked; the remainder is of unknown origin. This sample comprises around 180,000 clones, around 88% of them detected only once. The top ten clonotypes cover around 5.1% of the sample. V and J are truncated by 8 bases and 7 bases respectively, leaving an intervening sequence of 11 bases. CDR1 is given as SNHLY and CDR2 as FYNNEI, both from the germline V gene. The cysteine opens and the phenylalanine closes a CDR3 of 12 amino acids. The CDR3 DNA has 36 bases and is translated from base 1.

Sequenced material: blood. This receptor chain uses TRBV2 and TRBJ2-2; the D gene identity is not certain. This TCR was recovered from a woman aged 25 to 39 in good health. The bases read TGTGCCAGCGGCGTCGCACACGGGGAGCTGTTTTTT. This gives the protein CASGVAHGELFF.